One TCR beta chain is described in this entry. Some clones are missing from TCRdb's copy, which holds only in-frame ones; the method was immunoSEQ multiplex PCR. The table has about 59,000 clones, just over 90% seen once. The data were taken from a study of technical replicates of blood from a few donors. CDR3 length equals 13 residues. The V end lost 6 bases, the J end lost 8 bases, and 11 bases lay between the germline ends. CDR1 SGHTA and CDR2 FQGNSA come from the germline V gene. Input material: PBMCs. This chain joins TRBV7-2 and TRBJ1-6; perhaps TRBD1 as D (5 bases). The sequence derives from a human donor in good health. Some clones in this sample may be carry-over from other donors' samples. CDR3 DNA sequence: TGTGCCAGCAGTACGGACACATATTCACCCCTCCACTTT. This gives the protein CASSTDTYSPLHF.